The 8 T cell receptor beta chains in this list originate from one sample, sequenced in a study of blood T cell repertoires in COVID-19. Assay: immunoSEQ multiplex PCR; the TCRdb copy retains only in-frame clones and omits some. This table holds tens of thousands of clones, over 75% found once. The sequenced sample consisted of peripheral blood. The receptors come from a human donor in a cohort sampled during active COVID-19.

CDR3 DNA: TGTGCCAGCAGCGAGGGGGCTGGTGAAAAACTGTTTTTT. This sequence encodes CASSEGAGEKLFF. The chain links TRBV7-9 to TRBJ1-4; 7 bases are shared with TRBD1. The CDR3 length is 13 residues. Germline V CDR1 and CDR2: SEHNR, FQNEAQ (reference sequence). With 5 bases clipped from V and 7 bases from J, the junction kept 4 bases outside the gene matches. The whole variable domain, remainder taken from reference TRBV7-9 and TRBJ1-4, is DTGVSQNPRHKITKRGQNVTFRCDPISEHNRLYWYRQTLGQGPEFLTYFQNEAQLEKSRLLSDRFSAERPKGSFSTLEIQRTEQGDSAMYLCASSEGAGEKLFFGSGTQLSVL.

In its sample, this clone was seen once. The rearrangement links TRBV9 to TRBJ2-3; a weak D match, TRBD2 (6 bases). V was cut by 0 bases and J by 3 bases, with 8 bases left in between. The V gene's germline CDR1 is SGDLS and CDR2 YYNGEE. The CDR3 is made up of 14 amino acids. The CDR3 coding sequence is TGTGCCAGCAGCGTAGCGCGGGGTACAGATACGCAGTATTTT. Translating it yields CASSVARGTDTQYF.

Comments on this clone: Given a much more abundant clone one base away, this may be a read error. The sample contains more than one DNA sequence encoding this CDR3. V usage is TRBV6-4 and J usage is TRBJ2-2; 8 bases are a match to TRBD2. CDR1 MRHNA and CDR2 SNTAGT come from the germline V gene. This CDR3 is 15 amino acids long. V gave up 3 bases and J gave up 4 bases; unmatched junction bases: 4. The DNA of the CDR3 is TGTGCCAGCAGTGAATCCAGCGGGGGCACCGGGGAGCTGTTTTTT. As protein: CASSESSGGTGELFF.

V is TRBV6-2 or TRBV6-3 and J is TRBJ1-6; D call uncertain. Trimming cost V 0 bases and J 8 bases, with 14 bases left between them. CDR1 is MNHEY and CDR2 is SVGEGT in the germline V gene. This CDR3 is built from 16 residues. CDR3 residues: CASSYSGLGKDSPLHF. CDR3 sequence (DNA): TGTGCCAGCAGTTACTCCGGACTGGGAAAAGATTCACCCCTCCACTTT.

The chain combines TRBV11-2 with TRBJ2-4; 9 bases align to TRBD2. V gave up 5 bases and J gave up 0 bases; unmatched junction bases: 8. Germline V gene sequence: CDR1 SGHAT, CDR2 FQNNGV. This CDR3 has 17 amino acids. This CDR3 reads CASSLRTSELAKNIQYF. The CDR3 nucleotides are TGTGCCAGCAGCCTACGGACTAGCGAGCTAGCCAAAAACATTCAGTACTTC.

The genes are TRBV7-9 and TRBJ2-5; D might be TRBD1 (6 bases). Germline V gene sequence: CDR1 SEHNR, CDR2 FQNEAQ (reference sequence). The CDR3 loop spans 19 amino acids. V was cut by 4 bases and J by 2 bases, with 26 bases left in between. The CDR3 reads CASSSPGAASLGRQETQYF. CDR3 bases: TGTGCCAGCAGCTCCCCAGGGGCCGCAAGCTTGGGGAGACAAGAGACCCAGTACTTC.

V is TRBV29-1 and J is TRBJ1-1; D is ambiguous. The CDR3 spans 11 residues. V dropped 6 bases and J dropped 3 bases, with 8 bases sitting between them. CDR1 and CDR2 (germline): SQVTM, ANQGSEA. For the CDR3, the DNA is TGCAGCGTCTCTATCGACACTGAAGCTTTCTTT. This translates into CSVSIDTEAFF.

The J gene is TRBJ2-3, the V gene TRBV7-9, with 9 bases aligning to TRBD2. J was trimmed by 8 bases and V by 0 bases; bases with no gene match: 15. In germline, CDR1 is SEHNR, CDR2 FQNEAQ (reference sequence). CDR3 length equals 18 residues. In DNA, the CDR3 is TGTGCCAGCAGCTTAGCCCTTGATGGGCGGGGGGGCCGTACTACGCAGTATTTT. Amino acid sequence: CASSLALDGRGGRTTQYF.